Given below is one TCR beta chain in context. The antigen remains undetermined. Prepared libraries of TCR beta cDNA carried unique molecular identifiers. MiXCR was run by TCRdb on the PCR reads, yielding one entry per CDR3 protein. The sample lists approximately 730,000 distinct CDR3 sequences; 25% to 30% were seen once. Germline CDR1 is DFQATT and CDR2 is SNEGSKA (reference sequence). The CDR3 runs 14 residues. V gave up 7 bases and J gave up 0 bases, with 14 bases separating them. These data come from a study of post-analysis software for immune sequencing data. The study's findings and limits: Batch-mates among the samples co-clustered strongly by F measure. The study found significantly lower normalized Chao1 diversity in multiple sclerosis patients than in controls. Among roughly five TRBV segments more frequent in patients than controls were TRBV5-6, TRBV5-1 and TRBV20-1.

The V gene is TRBV20-1, the J gene TRBJ2-3; a weak D match, TRBD1 (6 bases). This clonotype was obtained from a girl aged 10-17 years with multiple sclerosis. The sample comprised blood. The CDR3 bases are TGCAGTGTCAGGGGACCCCCTAGCACAGATACGCAGTATTTT. Translation: CSVRGPPSTDTQYF.